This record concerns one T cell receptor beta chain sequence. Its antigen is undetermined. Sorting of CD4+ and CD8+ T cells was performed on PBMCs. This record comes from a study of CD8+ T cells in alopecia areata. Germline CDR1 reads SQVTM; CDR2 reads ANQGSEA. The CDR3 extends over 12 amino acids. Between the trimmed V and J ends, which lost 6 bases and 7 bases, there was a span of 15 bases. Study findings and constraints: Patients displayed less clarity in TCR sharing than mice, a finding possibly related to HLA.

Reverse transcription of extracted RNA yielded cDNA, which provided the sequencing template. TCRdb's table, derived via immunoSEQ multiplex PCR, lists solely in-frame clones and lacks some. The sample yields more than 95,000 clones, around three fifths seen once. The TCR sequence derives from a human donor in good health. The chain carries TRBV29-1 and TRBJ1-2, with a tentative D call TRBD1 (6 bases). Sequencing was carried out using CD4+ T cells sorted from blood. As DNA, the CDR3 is TGCAGCGTGACACAGGGCTCATCTGGCTACACCTTC. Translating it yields CSVTQGSSGYTF.